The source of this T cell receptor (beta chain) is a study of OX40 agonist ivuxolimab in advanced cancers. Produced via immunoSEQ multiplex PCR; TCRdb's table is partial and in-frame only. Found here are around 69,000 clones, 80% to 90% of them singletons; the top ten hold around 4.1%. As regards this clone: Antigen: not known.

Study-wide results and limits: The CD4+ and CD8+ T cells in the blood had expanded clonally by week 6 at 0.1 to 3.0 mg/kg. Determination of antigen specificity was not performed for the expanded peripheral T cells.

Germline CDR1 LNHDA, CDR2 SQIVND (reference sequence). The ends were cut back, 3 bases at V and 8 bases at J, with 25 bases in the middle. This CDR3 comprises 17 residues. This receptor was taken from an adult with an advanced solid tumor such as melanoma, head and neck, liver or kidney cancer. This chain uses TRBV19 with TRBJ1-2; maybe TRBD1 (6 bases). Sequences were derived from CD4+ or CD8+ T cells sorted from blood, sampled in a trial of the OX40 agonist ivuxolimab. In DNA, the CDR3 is TGTGCCAGTAGTATGGGATCTGGAAAAGGGGGGCGAGAGGGCTACACCTTC. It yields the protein CASSMGSGKGGREGYTF.